The 15 T cell receptor beta chains below were found in one sample sequenced in a study of shared clonotypes between healthy human individuals. Method: immunoSEQ multiplex PCR; TCRdb's copy keeps in-frame clones and lacks some. The table has about 470,000 clones, 79% seen once. Source material: PBMCs. The receptor source for this set is a woman in her 40s in good health. Some clones in this sample may be carry-over from other donors' samples.

The chain joins TRBV19 to TRBJ2-3; 8 positions match TRBD2. The germline gives CDR1 LNHDA, CDR2 SQIVND (reference sequence). CDR3 length equals 15 residues. Germline trimming cut 6 bases from V and 1 base from J; bases unmatched to any gene: 6. Here the CDR3 reads CASSTNSGGTDTQYF. CDR3 nucleotide sequence: TGTGCCAGTAGCACTAATAGCGGGGGCACAGATACGCAGTATTTT.

The chain uses TRBV27 and TRBJ2-5; D tentatively reads TRBD1 or TRBD2 (5 bases each). The CDR3 is 13 amino acids. V was cut by 5 bases and J by 12 bases, with 19 bases left in between. The germline V gene encodes CDR1 MNHEY and CDR2 SMNVEV (reference sequence). The CDR3: CASSQTEDTGKYF. CDR3 DNA: TGTGCCAGCAGTCAAACAGAGGACACCGGGAAGTACTTC.

The V gene is TRBV4-1, the J gene TRBJ2-5; D is perhaps TRBD1 (5 bases). V was pared by 1 base and J by 4 bases, with 13 bases between. This CDR3 has 15 residues. Looked up from germline, CDR1 is MGHRA and CDR2 is YSYEKL. CDR3 nucleotides: TGCGCCAGCAGCCAAGTTTCCAGCCAGGGAGAGACCCAGTACTTC. This sequence encodes CASSQVSSQGETQYF.

The rearrangement links TRBV4-3 to TRBJ1-2; a weak D match, TRBD1 (6 bases). The CDR3 covers 16 residues. V lost 0 bases to trimming and J lost 0 bases, with 11 bases between them. Germline V gene data show CDR1 as LGHNA and CDR2 as YSLEER. The CDR3 coding sequence is TGCGCCAGCAGCCAAGATGCGGCAGGGGCTAACTATGGCTACACCTTC. Amino acid sequence: CASSQDAAGANYGYTF.

In this sample, this clone turned up once. This chain connects TRBV7-9 to TRBJ2-3, with D unresolved. CDR3 length equals 14 residues. CDR1 and CDR2 from the germline V gene are SEHNR and FQNEAQ (reference sequence). The ends were cut back, 2 bases at V and 0 bases at J, with 6 bases in the middle. The CDR3 here is CASSLSSSTDTQYF. As DNA, the CDR3 is TGTGCCAGCAGCTTAAGTTCTAGCACAGATACGCAGTATTTT.

This clone occurred many times. This chain links TRBV10-3 with TRBJ2-7, with 11 bases lining up with TRBD1. The CDR3 has 14 residues. The germline gives CDR1 ENHRY, CDR2 SYGVKD. The V segment lost 3 bases and the J segment 4 bases; nucleotides outside the gene matches: 2. The CDR3 coding sequence is TGTGCCATCAGTGAAGGACAGGGGGCGTACGAGCAGTACTTC. This sequence encodes CAISEGQGAYEQYF.

V is TRBV11-2 and J is TRBJ2-2; D not resolved. The V and J ends lost 1 base and 7 bases respectively, with 7 bases between them. The V gene's germline CDR1 is SGHAT and CDR2 FQNNGV. The CDR3 is 13 amino acids. The CDR3 DNA reads as TGTGCCAGCAGCTTAGGGGGAAACGGGGAGCTGTTTTTT. Protein product: CASSLGGNGELFF.

Written as DNA, the CDR3 is TGCGCCAGCAGCTCGGGGGTGGGAGGATACTCTGGAAACACCATATATTTT. Residues: CASSSGVGGYSGNTIYF. The rearrangement links TRBV5-1 to TRBJ1-3; perhaps TRBD1 as D (5 bases). Trimming left V 3 bases short and J 0 bases short, with 16 bases between. Per the germline V gene, CDR1 is SGHRS and CDR2 is YFSETQ. There are 17 residues in the CDR3.

With respect to this clone: Other DNA sequences within the sample encode an identical CDR3. The chain recombines TRBV15 with TRBJ2-7, with D maybe TRBD2 (5 bases). CDR1 and CDR2 (germline): LNHNV, YYDKDF (reference sequence). CDR3 length: 14 amino acids. V was cut by 1 base and J by 2 bases, with 9 bases left in between. In nucleotides, the CDR3 is TGTGCCACCAGCAGAGTAGCCGGGGCCTACGAGCAGTACTTC. It is translated as CATSRVAGAYEQYF.

V is TRBV19 and J is TRBJ2-1; 12 nucleotides line up with TRBD1. The V gene end was trimmed by 3 bases and the J gene end by 12 bases; junction bases not matched to a gene: 15. The CDR3 loop spans 17 amino acids. Germline CDR1 and CDR2: LNHDA and SQIVND (reference sequence). Here the CDR3 reads CASSINRDRGLKDGQFF. CDR3 nucleotide sequence: TGTGCCAGTAGTATCAACCGGGACAGGGGGCTCAAAGATGGGCAGTTCTTC.

This clone was detected many times. CDR3 residues: CSVIQGGQNIQYF. The CDR3 nucleotides read TGCAGCGTAATACAGGGGGGGCAAAACATTCAGTACTTC. The rearrangement links TRBV29-1 to TRBJ2-4, with D possibly being TRBD1 (8 bases). This CDR3 is built from 13 residues. The germline CDR1 and CDR2 sequences are SQVTM and ANQGSEA. V was cut by 6 bases and J by 5 bases, with 14 bases left in between.

V usage is TRBV7-3 and J usage is TRBJ2-1; maybe TRBD2 (5 bases). Trimming removed 5 bases from V and 5 bases from J, with 7 bases in between. The CDR3 is made up of 12 amino acids. Per the germline V gene, CDR1 is SGHTA and CDR2 is FQGTGA. The DNA for the CDR3 is TGTGCCAGCAGCCTAGCCGACAATGAGCAGTTCTTC. It is translated as CASSLADNEQFF.

The rearrangement joins TRBV6-1 to TRBJ2-7; no clear D gene. This CDR3 contains 14 residues. The V end lost 4 bases, the J end lost 0 bases, and 10 bases lay between the germline ends. Germline CDR1 MNHNS, CDR2 SASEGT. The CDR3 is CASSGGLSSYEQYF. The CDR3 nucleotides read TGTGCCAGCAGTGGTGGGTTAAGCTCCTACGAGCAGTACTTC.

This clone was seen only once. The DNA of the CDR3 is TGTGCCAGCAGCTTATCGTCCGGTGAGCAGTTCTTC. As protein: CASSLSSGEQFF. The rearrangement uses TRBV7-3 and TRBJ2-1, with D uncertain. The V gene lost 2 bases and the J gene lost 9 bases, with 8 bases spanning the gap. The CDR3 length is 12 residues. Germline V gene data show CDR1 as SGHTA and CDR2 as FQGTGA.

This chain connects TRBV4-3 to TRBJ2-3, with D perhaps matching TRBD1 (5 bases). CDR1 LGHNA and CDR2 YSLEER come from the germline V gene. Trimming stripped 1 base from V and 0 bases from J, with 11 bases between. This CDR3 spans 16 amino acids. Here the CDR3 DNA reads TGCGCCAGCAGCCAAGGGGGCCTCCCTAGCACAGATACGCAGTATTTT. Protein: CASSQGGLPSTDTQYF.